The T cell receptor beta chain described here comes from a study of blood T cell repertoires in COVID-19. Study details: Acute and convalescent COVID-19 samples came from the United States, Italy and Spain.

Before being deemed recovered, Cohort 3 donors had two negative PCRs, clearance, or symptom resolution. The CDR3 contains 14 residues. Trimming pared 7 bases from V and 7 bases from J, leaving 19 bases between. Germline V lookup: CDR1 LNHDA, CDR2 SQIVND (reference sequence). Assay: immunoSEQ multiplex PCR; the TCRdb copy retains only in-frame clones and omits some. The sample consists of fewer than 250,000 clones, roughly 85% of them appearing once. The chain has TRBV19 and TRBJ1-1; D possibly corresponds to TRBD1 (6 bases). The sequence came from a young man who had recovered from COVID-19. Sample: PBMCs or T cells enriched from blood (not recorded which). CDR3 coding DNA: TGTGCCAGTATCAGGACAGAGGGGATACATGAAGCTTTCTTT. As protein: CASIRTEGIHEAFF.